This T cell receptor (beta chain) was found in a study of shared clonotypes between healthy human individuals. Some clones are missing from TCRdb's copy, which holds only in-frame ones; the method was immunoSEQ multiplex PCR. The data contain millions of clones, more than 85% of them seen just once; the ten biggest clones take up over 1.5%. CD45RO-negative cells were positively selected for CCR7, leaving out terminally differentiated effector memory CD45RA+ cells. The CDR3 has 13 amino acids. Germline V gene data show CDR1 as LNHNV and CDR2 as YYDKDF (reference sequence). The trim removed 4 bases at V and 3 bases at J, leaving 1 base unmatched.

The specimen sequenced was naive CD8+ T cells from PBMCs. The rearrangement uses TRBV15 and TRBJ2-7; 9 nucleotides match TRBD1. This clonotype was obtained from a man aged 18 to 30 in good health. Some clones in this sample may be carry-over from other donors' samples. Here the CDR3 DNA reads TGTGCCACCAGCATGGACAGGGGCTACGAGCAGTACTTC. Translated, it gives CATSMDRGYEQYF.